This entry lists 20 T cell receptor beta chains sequenced from one sample in a study of OX40 agonist ivuxolimab in advanced cancers. Here immunoSEQ multiplex PCR was the method, and the copy in TCRdb shows in-frame clones only, minus some. In the table there are 100,000 or so clones, about nine tenths of which are singletons. The sample in question was CD4+ or CD8+ T cells sorted from blood, obtained in a trial of the OX40 agonist ivuxolimab. These receptors were taken from an adult with an advanced solid tumor such as melanoma, head and neck, liver or kidney cancer.

This clone was counted a few times. The V gene is TRBV18, the J gene TRBJ2-7; D is perhaps TRBD1 or TRBD2 (5 bases each). The CDR3 length is 13 residues. V was shortened by 6 bases and J by 0 bases, with 9 bases between the two germline ends. CDR1 and CDR2 (germline): KGHSH, LQKENI. The CDR3 region is CASSPGTSYEQYF. In DNA, the CDR3 is TGTGCCAGCTCCCCGGGGACCTCCTACGAGCAGTACTTC.

The chain employs TRBV7-2 and TRBJ2-1, with 8 bases matching TRBD1. The V gene end was trimmed by 0 bases and the J gene end by 10 bases; junction bases not matched to a gene: 8. In germline, CDR1 is SGHTA, CDR2 FQGNSA. This CDR3 spans 15 amino acids. CDR3 amino acids: CASSLARRGQEEQFF. The CDR3 DNA sequence: TGTGCCAGCAGCTTAGCGCGCAGGGGGCAGGAAGAGCAGTTCTTC. Drawing the rest from reference TRBV7-2 and TRBJ2-1, the complete variable domain is GAGVSQSPSNKVTEKGKDVELRCDPISGHTALYWYRQSLGQGLEFLIYFQGNSAPDKSGLPSDRFSAERTGGSVSTLTIQRTQQEDSAVYLCASSLARRGQEEQFFGPGTRLTVL.

The chain links TRBV9 to TRBJ2-5; unclear D gene. CDR1 is SGDLS and CDR2 is YYNGEE in the germline V gene. This CDR3 region has 13 residues. V dropped 1 base and J dropped 5 bases, with 9 bases sitting between them. CDR3 nucleotides: TGTGCCAGCAGCGTATATTCCAGTGAGACCCAGTACTTC. Its protein is CASSVYSSETQYF.

This clone occurred once. V usage is TRBV2 and J usage is TRBJ2-1; no firm D call. The germline V gene encodes CDR1 SNHLY and CDR2 FYNNEI. The V end lost 3 bases, the J end lost 3 bases, and 6 bases lay between the germline ends. The CDR3 is 13 amino acids. The CDR3 nucleotides are TGTGCCAGCAGTGAGGGCGGCTACAATGAGCAGTTCTTC. Amino acid sequence: CASSEGGYNEQFF.

This sequence joins TRBV19 and TRBJ2-7; TRBD1 or TRBD2 may be the D gene (5 bases each). The CDR3 runs 16 residues. Germline values: CDR1 LNHDA, CDR2 SQIVND (reference sequence). Trimming stripped 1 base from V and 1 base from J, with 14 bases between. CDR3 coding DNA: TGTGCCAGTAGTATAGCCGGGACGGCTACATCCTACGAGCAGTACTTC. This codes for CASSIAGTATSYEQYF. The full variable domain, with the rest looked up from reference TRBV19 and TRBJ2-7, is DGGITQSPKYLFRKEGQNVTLSCEQNLNHDAMYWYRQDPGQGLRLIYYSQIVNDFQKGDIAEGYSVSREKKESFPLTVTSAQKNPTAFYLCASSIAGTATSYEQYFGPGTRLTVT.

A single count supports this clone. The V and J genes are TRBV28 and TRBJ2-2, with D perhaps TRBD2 (5 bases). The V gene lost 2 bases and the J gene lost 0 bases, with 10 bases spanning the gap. This CDR3 has 16 residues. CDR1 and CDR2 (germline): MDHEN, SYDVKM. The chain's CDR3 is CASSLPDGANTGELFF. CDR3 nucleotides: TGTGCCAGCAGTTTACCGGACGGGGCGAACACCGGGGAGCTGTTTTTT.

J is TRBJ2-2 and V is TRBV7-8; the match to TRBD2 covers 11 bases. The junction had 3 bases not matched to a gene; V was cut back by 2 bases and J by 1 base. The CDR3 is made up of 17 amino acids. Germline loops: CDR1 SGHVS, CDR2 FQNEAQ. CDR3 DNA sequence: TGTGCCAGCAGCTTATTACTAGCGGGAGTGAACACCGGGGAGCTGTTTTTT. Its translation is CASSLLLAGVNTGELFF.

The chain joins TRBV28 to TRBJ2-1; the match to TRBD2 covers 8 bases. V was pared by 6 bases and J by 8 bases, with 18 bases of the junction left unmatched. Looked up from germline, CDR1 is MDHEN and CDR2 is SYDVKM. The CDR3 consists of 17 residues. CDR3 sequence reads: CASSPGGQGTRGYEQFF. CDR3 DNA: TGTGCCAGCAGCCCCGGGGGGCAGGGGACTAGGGGCTATGAGCAGTTCTTC.

This clone was counted a single time. The chain joins TRBV21-1 to TRBJ2-1; TRBD2 is the table's D call, not checked against the DNA. TRBV21-1 is a recognized pseudogene. This CDR3 spans 17 amino acids. Here the CDR3 DNA reads TGTGCCAGCAGCAAAGCGCCGCGAGCGGAAACCTACAATGAGCAGTTCTTC. It specifies CASSKAPRAETYNEQFF.

The rearrangement links TRBV14 to TRBJ2-7, with D uncertain. In germline, CDR1 is SGHDN, CDR2 FVKESK. The ends were cut back, 1 base at V and 5 bases at J, with 6 bases in the middle. The CDR3 contains 12 residues. CDR3 sequence: CASSQVSNEQYF. Written as DNA, the CDR3 is TGTGCCAGCAGCCAAGTTTCTAACGAGCAGTACTTC.

The chain has TRBV30 and TRBJ1-1; TRBD1 might be the D (6 bases). The CDR3 has 13 residues. The germline V gene has CDR1 GTSNPN and CDR2 SVGIG (reference sequence). Trimming removed 2 bases from V and 1 base from J, with 8 bases in between. The CDR3 spells CAWSLGGNTEAFF. CDR3 coding DNA: TGTGCCTGGAGTCTAGGGGGGAACACTGAAGCTTTCTTT.

This CDR3 reads CATSRDGVQGLTQYF. CDR3 bases: TGTGCCACCAGCAGAGATGGGGTCCAGGGCCTAACCCAGTACTTC. The V gene is TRBV15, the J gene TRBJ2-5, with D possibly matching TRBD1 (5 bases). V lost 0 bases to trimming and J lost 8 bases, with 16 bases between them. This CDR3 is built from 15 residues. The V gene's germline CDR1 is LNHNV and CDR2 YYDKDF (reference sequence). Using reference TRBV15 and TRBJ2-5 for the parts outside the CDR3, the full variable domain is DAMVIQNPRYQVTQFGKPVTLSCSQTLNHNVMYWYQQKSSQAPKLLFHYYDKDFNNEADTPDNFQSRRPNTSFCFLDIRSPGLGDTAMYLCATSRDGVQGLTQYFGPGTRLLVL.

This clone has just one count. CDR3 bases: TGTGCCAGCAGCTTGGAAAAGACAGGACACAATGAGCAGTTCTTC. Amino acids: CASSLEKTGHNEQFF. The chain links TRBV7-3 to TRBJ2-1; D might be TRBD1 (6 bases). The length of the CDR3 is 15 residues. Germline values: CDR1 SGHTA, CDR2 FQGTGA. Deletions cut 3 bases from V and 5 bases from J, with 14 bases between. The variable domain in full, with the rest retrieved from reference TRBV7-3 and TRBJ2-1, is GAGVSQTPSNKVTEKGKYVELRCDPISGHTALYWYRQSLGQGPEFLIYFQGTGAADDSGLPNDRFFAVRPEGSVSTLKIQRTERGDSAVYLCASSLEKTGHNEQFFGPGTRLTVL.

V is TRBV5-6 and J is TRBJ2-5; 7 positions agree with TRBD1. This CDR3 contains 15 residues. The germline gives CDR1 SGHDT, CDR2 YYEEEE. The J segment lost 2 bases and the V segment lost 0 bases, leaving 4 bases of the junction unmatched. CDR3 in DNA: TGTGCCAGCAGCTTGGGACTCAGGGGGCAAGAGACCCAGTACTTC. It codes for CASSLGLRGQETQYF.

The V and J genes are TRBV7-2 and TRBJ1-4; D is ambiguous. Germline loops: CDR1 SGHTA, CDR2 FQGNSA. CDR3 size: 15 residues. Trimming pared 0 bases from V and 8 bases from J, leaving 13 bases between. CDR3 protein: CASSLAARSYEKLFF. CDR3 in DNA: TGTGCCAGCAGCTTAGCAGCACGAAGTTACGAAAAACTGTTTTTT.

The genes are TRBV9 and TRBJ2-3; TRBD2 matches 15 bases. CDR1 and CDR2 from the germline V gene are SGDLS and YYNGEE. Unmatched junction bases numbered 8, after V lost 0 bases and J lost 6 bases. The CDR3 consists of 18 residues. The CDR3 DNA reads TGTGCCAGCAGCGTAGGGTCTGGACTAGCGGGAGGGTTGGATACGCAGTATTTT. Its translation: CASSVGSGLAGGLDTQYF.

The V and J genes are TRBV19 and TRBJ2-3, with D perhaps TRBD1 or TRBD2 (5 bases each). The CDR3 is 14 residues long. The germline V gene has CDR1 LNHDA and CDR2 SQIVND (reference sequence). Between the trimmed V and J ends, which lost 6 bases and 4 bases, there was a span of 14 bases. CDR3 in amino acids: CASSLGAVPDTQYF. The CDR3 DNA follows: TGTGCCAGTAGCCTCGGGGCTGTTCCAGATACGCAGTATTTT. Variable domain in full (rest from reference TRBV19 and TRBJ2-3): DGGITQSPKYLFRKEGQNVTLSCEQNLNHDAMYWYRQDPGQGLRLIYYSQIVNDFQKGDIAEGYSVSREKKESFPLTVTSAQKNPTAFYLCASSLGAVPDTQYFGPGTRLTVL.

CDR3 sequence (DNA): TGTGCCAGCAGCCCCTGGACAGGGCAAAATGAGCAGTTCTTC. It is translated as CASSPWTGQNEQFF. This chain links TRBV7-9 with TRBJ2-1, with 8 positions matching TRBD1. V lost 5 bases and J lost 7; bases outside the gene matches: 7. The CDR3 covers 14 residues. CDR1 is SEHNR, CDR2 FQNEAQ, per germline (reference sequence).

The CDR3 reads CASSWASGSVADTQYF. DNA for the CDR3: TGTGCCAGCAGCTGGGCTAGCGGGAGTGTAGCAGATACGCAGTATTTT. The chain joins TRBV7-2 to TRBJ2-3; the match to TRBD2 covers 10 bases. The CDR3 consists of 16 residues. J was trimmed by 4 bases and V by 4 bases; bases with no gene match: 8. Per germline, CDR1 SGHTA and CDR2 FQGNSA.

This chain uses TRBV15 with TRBJ2-1, with D uncertain. The germline gives CDR1 LNHNV, CDR2 YYDKDF (reference sequence). CDR3 size: 14 residues. V lost 0 bases to trimming and J lost 7 bases, with 10 bases between them. DNA for the CDR3: TGTGCCACCAGCAGAGACCGCGCCAGGAATGAGCAGTTCTTC. This gives the protein CATSRDRARNEQFF.